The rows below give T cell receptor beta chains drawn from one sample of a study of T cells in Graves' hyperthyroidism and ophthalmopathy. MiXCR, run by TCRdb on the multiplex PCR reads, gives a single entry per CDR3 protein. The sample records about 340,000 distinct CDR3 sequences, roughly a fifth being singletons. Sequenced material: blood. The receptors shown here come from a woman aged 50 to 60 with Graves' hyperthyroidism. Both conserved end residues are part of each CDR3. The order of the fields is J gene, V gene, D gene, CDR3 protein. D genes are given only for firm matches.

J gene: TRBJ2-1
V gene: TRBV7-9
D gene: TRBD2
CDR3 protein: CASSSTSGRSNNEQFF

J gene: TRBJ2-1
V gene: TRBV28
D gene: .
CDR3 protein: CASSTSGQSYNEQFF

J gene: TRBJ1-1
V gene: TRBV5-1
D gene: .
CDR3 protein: CASTGSGQNTEAFF

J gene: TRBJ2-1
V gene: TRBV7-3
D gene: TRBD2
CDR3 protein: CASSLRSLAGHGGNEQFF

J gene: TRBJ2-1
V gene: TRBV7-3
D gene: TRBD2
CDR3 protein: CASSIFLAGGLANEQFF

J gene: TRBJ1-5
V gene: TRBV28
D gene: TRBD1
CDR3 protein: CASQTGGGNQPQHF

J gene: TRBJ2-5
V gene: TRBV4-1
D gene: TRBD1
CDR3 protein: CASSQEVDRVTYF

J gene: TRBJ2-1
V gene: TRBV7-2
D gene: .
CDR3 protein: CASSLDSRNEQFF

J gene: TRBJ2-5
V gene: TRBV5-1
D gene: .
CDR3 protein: CASSFLNGEQETQYF

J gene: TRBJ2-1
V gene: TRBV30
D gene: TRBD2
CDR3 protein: CAWRLAGYNEQFF

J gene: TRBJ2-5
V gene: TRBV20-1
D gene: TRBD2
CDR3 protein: CSARPLLAGEKETQYF

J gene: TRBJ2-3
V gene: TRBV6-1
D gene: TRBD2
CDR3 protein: CASSYTSGRASTDTQYF

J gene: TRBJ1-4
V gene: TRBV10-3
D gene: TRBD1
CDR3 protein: CAISESRDRGEKLFF

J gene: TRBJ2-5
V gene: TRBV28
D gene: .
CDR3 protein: CASSWRVGQERTKTQYF

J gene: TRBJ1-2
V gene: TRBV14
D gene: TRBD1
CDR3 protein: CASSQVRGIPPYGYTF

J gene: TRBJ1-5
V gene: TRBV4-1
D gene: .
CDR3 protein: CASSQDRGRGGNQPQHF

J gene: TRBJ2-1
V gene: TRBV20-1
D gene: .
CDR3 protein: CSVSGSLKGSTNEQFF

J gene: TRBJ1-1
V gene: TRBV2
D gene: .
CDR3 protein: CASSVQTARRNTEAFF

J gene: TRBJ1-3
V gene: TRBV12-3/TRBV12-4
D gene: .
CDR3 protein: CASSRPPDRLSGNTIYF

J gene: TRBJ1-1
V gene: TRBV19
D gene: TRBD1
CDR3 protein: CASSSPTGTGRPEAFF

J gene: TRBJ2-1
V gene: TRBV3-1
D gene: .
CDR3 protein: CASSHAAEQFF

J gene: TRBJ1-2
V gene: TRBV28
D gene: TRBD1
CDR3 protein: CASSKTGSDTF

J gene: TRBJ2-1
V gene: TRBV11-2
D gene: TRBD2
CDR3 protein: CASRKGLAGGRNEQFF

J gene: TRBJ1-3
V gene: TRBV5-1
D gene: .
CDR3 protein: CASSLGGATSGNTIYF

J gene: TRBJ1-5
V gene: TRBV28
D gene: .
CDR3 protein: CASSPLTGRSNQPQHF

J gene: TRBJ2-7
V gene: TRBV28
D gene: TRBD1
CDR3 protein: CASEGQGSSYEQYF

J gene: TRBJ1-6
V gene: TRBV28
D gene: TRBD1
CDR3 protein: CASSKGQAYNSPLHF

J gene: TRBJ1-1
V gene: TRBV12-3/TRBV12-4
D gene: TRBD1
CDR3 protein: CASRKDRGTEAFF

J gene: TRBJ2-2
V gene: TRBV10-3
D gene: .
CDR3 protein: CAHWVANTGELFF

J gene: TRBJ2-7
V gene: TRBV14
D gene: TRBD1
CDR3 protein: CASSQVARGNEQYF

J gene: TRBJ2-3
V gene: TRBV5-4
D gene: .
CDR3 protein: CASSLNQGTDTQYF

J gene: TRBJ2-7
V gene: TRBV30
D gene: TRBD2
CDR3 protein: CAWRLAGVREQYF

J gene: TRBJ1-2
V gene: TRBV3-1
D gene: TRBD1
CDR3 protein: CASSQAGQVIYGYTF

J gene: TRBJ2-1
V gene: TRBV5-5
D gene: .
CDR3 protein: CASSNRAHRDDPYNEQFF

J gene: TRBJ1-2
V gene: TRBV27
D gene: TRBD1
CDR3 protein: CASSSTGDYGYTF

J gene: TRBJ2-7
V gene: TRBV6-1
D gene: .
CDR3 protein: CASNTGDSPYEQYF

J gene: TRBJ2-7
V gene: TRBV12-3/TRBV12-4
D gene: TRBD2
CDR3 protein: CASSLYVRTSGSDEQYF

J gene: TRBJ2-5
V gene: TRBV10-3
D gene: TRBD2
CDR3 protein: CAIRAGVQETQYF